This T cell receptor beta chain was recovered during a study of blood T cell repertoires in COVID-19. The overall study: Sites in the United States, Italy and Spain provided acute and convalescent COVID-19 samples.

Germline loops: CDR1 SQVTM, CDR2 ANQGSEA. The ends lost 6 bases at V and 2 bases at J; junction bases unmatched: 8. The CDR3 contains 14 residues. In the original analysis: Reference gene primer amplification yielded estimated nucleated cell counts. Measured with immunoSEQ multiplex PCR; TCRdb has only the in-frame clones, and not every one. The V and J calls and clone size are taken from that table; D and trimming were inferred from the DNA. In the table there are about 440,000 clones, 90% of which are singletons. The study counted Cohort 3 donors as recovered given two negative PCRs, clearance, or symptom resolution. This clone occurred once.

The chain is built from TRBV29-1 and TRBJ2-5; TRBD2 matches at 8 bases. This TCR came from a man younger than 35 who had recovered from COVID-19. Sequencing input: PBMCs or T cells enriched from blood (not recorded which). The CDR3 region has the DNA TGCAGCGTCAGGATGACTAGCGTACAAGAGACCCAGTACTTC. Amino acid sequence: CSVRMTSVQETQYF. The whole variable domain, remainder taken from reference TRBV29-1 and TRBJ2-5, is SAVISQKPSRDICQRGTSLTIQCQVDSQVTMMFWYRQQPGQSLTLIATANQGSEATYESGFVIDKFPISRPNLTFSTLTVSNMSPEDSSIYLCSVRMTSVQETQYFGPGTRLLVL.